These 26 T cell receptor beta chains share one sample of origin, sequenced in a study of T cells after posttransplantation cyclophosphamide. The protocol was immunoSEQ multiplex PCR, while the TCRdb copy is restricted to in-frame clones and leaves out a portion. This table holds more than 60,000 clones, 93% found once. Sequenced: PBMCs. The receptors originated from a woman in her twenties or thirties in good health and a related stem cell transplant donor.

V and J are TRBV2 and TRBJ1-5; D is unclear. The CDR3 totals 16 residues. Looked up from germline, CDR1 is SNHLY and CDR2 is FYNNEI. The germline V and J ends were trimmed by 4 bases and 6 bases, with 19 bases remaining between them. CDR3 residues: CASSVYGSSSVQPQHF. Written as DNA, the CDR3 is TGTGCCAGCAGTGTGTACGGCAGTTCATCCGTTCAGCCCCAGCATTTT.

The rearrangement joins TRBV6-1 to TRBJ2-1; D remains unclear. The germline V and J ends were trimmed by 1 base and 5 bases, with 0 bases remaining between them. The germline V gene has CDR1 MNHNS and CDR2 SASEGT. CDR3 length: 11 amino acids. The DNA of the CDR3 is TGTGCCAGCAGTGAAGACAATGAGCAGTTCTTC. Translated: CASSEDNEQFF.

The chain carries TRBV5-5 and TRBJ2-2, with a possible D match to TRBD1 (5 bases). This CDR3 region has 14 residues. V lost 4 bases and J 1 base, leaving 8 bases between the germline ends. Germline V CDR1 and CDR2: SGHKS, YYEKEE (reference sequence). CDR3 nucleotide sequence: TGTGCCAGCAGCCAGACAGTGAACACCGGGGAGCTGTTTTTT. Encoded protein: CASSQTVNTGELFF.

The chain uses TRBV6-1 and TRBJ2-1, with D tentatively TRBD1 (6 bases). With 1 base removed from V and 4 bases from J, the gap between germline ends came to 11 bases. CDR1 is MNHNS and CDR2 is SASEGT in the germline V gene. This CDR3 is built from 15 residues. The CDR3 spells CASSEGRGRYNEQFF. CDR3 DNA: TGTGCCAGCAGTGAAGGCAGGGGCCGTTACAATGAGCAGTTCTTC.

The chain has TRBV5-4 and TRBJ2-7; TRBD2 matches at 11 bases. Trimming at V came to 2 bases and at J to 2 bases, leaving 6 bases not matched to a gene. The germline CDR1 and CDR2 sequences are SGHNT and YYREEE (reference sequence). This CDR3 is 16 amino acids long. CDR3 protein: CASSFGSGGETYEQYF. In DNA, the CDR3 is TGTGCCAGCAGCTTTGGTAGCGGGGGGGAAACCTACGAGCAGTACTTC.

CDR3 amino acids: CASSVAGTGRSIEYF. CDR3 DNA: TGTGCCAGCAGCGTCGCCGGGACAGGGCGTTCTATAGAGTACTTC. The chain has TRBV7-6 and TRBJ2-7; 9 nucleotides line up with TRBD1. Germline V lookup: CDR1 SGHVS, CDR2 FNYEAQ. The CDR3 runs to 15 residues. V was pared by 5 bases and J by 11 bases, with 16 bases of the junction left unmatched.

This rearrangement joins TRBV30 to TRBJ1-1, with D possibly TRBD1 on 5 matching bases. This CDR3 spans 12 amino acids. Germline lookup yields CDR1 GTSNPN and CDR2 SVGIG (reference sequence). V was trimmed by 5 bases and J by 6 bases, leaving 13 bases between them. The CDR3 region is CAWVRVKAEAFF. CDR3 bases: TGTGCCTGGGTCAGGGTTAAAGCTGAAGCTTTCTTT.

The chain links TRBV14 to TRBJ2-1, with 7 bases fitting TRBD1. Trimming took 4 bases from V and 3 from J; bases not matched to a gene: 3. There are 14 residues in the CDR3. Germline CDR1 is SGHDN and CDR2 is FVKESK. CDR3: CASSLRDSYNEQFF. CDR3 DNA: TGTGCCAGCAGCCTAAGGGACAGCTACAATGAGCAGTTCTTC.

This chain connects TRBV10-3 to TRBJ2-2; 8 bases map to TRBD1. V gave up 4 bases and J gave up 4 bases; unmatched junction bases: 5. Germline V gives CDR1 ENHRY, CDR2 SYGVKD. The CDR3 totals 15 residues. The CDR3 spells CAISGTGGFTGELFF. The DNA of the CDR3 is TGTGCCATCAGTGGCACAGGGGGGTTCACCGGGGAGCTGTTTTTT.

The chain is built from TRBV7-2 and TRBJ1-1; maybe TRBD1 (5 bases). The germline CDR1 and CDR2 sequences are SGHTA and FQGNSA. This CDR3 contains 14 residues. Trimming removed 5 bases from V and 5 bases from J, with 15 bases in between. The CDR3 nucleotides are TGTGCCAGCAGCACAAGGGAAGGGGAGACTGAAGCTTTCTTT. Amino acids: CASSTREGETEAFF.

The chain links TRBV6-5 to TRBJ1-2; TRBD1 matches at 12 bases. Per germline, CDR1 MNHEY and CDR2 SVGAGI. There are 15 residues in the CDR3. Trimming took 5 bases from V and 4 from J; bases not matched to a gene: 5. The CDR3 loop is CASSPRDRGRYGYTF. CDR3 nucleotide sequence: TGTGCCAGCAGTCCTCGGGACAGGGGGCGCTATGGCTACACCTTC.

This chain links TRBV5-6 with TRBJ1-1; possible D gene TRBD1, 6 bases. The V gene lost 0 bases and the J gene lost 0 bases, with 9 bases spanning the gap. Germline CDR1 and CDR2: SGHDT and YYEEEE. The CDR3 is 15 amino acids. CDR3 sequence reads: CASSLGTGLNTEAFF. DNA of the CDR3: TGTGCCAGCAGCTTGGGAACAGGGCTGAACACTGAAGCTTTCTTT.

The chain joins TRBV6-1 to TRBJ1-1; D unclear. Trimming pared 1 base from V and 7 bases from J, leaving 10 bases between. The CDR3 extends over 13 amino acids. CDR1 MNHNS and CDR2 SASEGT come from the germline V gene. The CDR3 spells CASSEDIVLEAFF. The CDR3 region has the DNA TGTGCCAGCAGTGAAGATATCGTACTTGAAGCTTTCTTT.

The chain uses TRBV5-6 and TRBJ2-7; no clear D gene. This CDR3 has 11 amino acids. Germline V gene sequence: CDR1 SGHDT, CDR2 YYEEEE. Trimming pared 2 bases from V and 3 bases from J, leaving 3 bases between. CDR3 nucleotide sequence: TGTGCCAGCAGCTTAGGCTACGAGCAGTACTTC. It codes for CASSLGYEQYF.

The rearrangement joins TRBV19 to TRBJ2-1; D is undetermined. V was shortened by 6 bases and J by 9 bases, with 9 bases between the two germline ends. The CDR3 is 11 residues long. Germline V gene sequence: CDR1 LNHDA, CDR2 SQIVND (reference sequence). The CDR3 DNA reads TGTGCCAGTAGGCTAGGAACTGAGCAGTTCTTC. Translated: CASRLGTEQFF.

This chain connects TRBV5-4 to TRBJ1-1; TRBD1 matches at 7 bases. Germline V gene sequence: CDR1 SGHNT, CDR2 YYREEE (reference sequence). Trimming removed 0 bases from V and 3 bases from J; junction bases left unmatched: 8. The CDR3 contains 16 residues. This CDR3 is CASSLGNRGADTEAFF. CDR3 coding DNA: TGTGCCAGCAGCTTGGGGAACAGGGGAGCGGACACTGAAGCTTTCTTT.

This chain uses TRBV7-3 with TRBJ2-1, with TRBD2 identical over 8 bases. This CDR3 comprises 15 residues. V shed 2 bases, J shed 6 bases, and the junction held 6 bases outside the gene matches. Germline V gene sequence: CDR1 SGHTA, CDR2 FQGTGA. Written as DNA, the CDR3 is TGTGCCAGCAGCTTATCGGGGGGGCCCCTCAATGAGCAGTTCTTC. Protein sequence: CASSLSGGPLNEQFF.

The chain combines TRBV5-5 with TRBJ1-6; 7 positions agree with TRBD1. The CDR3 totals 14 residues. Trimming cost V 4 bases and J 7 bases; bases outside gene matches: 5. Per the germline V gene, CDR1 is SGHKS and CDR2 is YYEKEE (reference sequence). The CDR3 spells CASSAVTGNSPLHF. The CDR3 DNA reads TGTGCCAGCAGCGCCGTGACAGGGAATTCACCCCTCCACTTT.

Here the CDR3 reads CASSLDGYQPQHF. CDR3 DNA sequence: TGTGCCAGCAGCTTGGACGGTTATCAGCCCCAGCATTTT. The chain uses TRBV6-5 and TRBJ1-5, with no clear D. The CDR3 consists of 13 residues. V was pared by 6 bases and J by 5 bases, with 11 bases between. Germline V CDR1 and CDR2: MNHEY, SVGAGI.

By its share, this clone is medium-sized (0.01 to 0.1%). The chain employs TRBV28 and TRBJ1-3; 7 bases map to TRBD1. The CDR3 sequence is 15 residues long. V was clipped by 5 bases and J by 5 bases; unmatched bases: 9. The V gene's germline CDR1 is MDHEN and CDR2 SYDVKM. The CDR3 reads CASSPPSGQRNTIYF. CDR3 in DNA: TGTGCCAGCAGTCCACCGTCGGGACAGAGAAACACCATATATTTT.

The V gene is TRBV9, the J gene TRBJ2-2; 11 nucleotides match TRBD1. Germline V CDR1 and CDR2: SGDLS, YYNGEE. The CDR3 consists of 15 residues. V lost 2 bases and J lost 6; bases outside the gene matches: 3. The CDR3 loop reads CASSVDRGRAGELFF. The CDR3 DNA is TGTGCCAGCAGCGTGGACAGGGGGCGAGCCGGGGAGCTGTTTTTT.

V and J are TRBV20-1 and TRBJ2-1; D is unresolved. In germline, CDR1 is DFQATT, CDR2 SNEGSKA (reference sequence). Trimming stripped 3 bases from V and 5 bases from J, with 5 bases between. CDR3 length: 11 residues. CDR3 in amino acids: CSASRNNEQFF. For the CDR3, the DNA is TGCAGTGCTAGTAGGAACAATGAGCAGTTCTTC.

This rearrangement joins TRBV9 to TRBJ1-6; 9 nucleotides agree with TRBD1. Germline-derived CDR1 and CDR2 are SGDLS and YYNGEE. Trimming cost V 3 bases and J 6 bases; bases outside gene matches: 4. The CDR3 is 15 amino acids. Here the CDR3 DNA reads TGTGCCAGCAGCGCCGGACAGGGGTCTAATTCACCCCTCCACTTT. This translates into CASSAGQGSNSPLHF.

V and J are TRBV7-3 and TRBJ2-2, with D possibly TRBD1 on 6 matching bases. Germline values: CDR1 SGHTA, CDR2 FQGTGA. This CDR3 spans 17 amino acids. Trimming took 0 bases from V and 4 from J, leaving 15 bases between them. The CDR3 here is CASSLTSTGWSTGELFF. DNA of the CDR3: TGTGCCAGCAGCTTAACTTCAACAGGGTGGAGCACCGGGGAGCTGTTTTTT.

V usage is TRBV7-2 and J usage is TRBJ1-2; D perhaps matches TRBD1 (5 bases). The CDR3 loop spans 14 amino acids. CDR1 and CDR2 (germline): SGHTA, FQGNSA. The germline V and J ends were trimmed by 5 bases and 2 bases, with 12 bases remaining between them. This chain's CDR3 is CASSPSGGNYGYTF. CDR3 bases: TGTGCCAGCAGCCCCTCCGGGGGGAACTATGGCTACACCTTC. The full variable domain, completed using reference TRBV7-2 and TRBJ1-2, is GAGVSQSPSNKVTEKGKDVELRCDPISGHTALYWYRQSLGQGLEFLIYFQGNSAPDKSGLPSDRFSAERTGGSVSTLTIQRTQQEDSAVYLCASSPSGGNYGYTFGSGTRLTVV.

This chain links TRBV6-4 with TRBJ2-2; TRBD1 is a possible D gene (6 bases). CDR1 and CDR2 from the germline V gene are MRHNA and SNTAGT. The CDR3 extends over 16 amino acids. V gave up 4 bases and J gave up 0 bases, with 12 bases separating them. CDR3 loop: CASSARTVANTGELFF. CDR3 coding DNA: TGTGCCAGCAGTGCCCGGACAGTCGCGAACACCGGGGAGCTGTTTTTT.